This TCR beta chain originates from a study of cytomegalovirus exposure and HLA in healthy donors. Study-wide context: Ancestry clustering placed 70% to 85% of roughly 410 genotyped donors in the Caucasian-associated cluster. Study results and limitations: Listed as cytomegalovirus-associated were 150 to 200 TCR beta chains. Prior analysis indicated that the majority of TCR beta V segments exhibited productivity approximately 87% or approximately 30% of the time.

The PCR had 60 Vbeta and 13 Jbeta primers. This table comes from immunoSEQ multiplex PCR, and its TCRdb copy is limited to in-frame clones, with some not included. Of about 170,000 clones in the sample, 70% to 90% were seen once. Concerning this clone itself: The antigen remains undetermined.

V was cut by 3 bases and J by 5 bases, with 13 bases left in between. The CDR3 has 14 amino acids. CDR1 is ENHRY, CDR2 SYGVKD, per germline. The sequence came from a man younger than 35 in good health and CMV-seropositive. The chain uses TRBV10-3 and TRBJ1-1, with D perhaps matching TRBD1 (5 bases). The material sequenced was PBMCs. Here the CDR3 reads CAISDGGGRTEAFF. CDR3 DNA: TGTGCCATCAGTGATGGGGGGGGAAGGACTGAAGCTTTCTTT.